The clone carrying this T cell receptor (beta chain) has a handful of counts. There are 16 residues in the CDR3. Losses at the gene ends were 4 bases for V and 2 bases for J; bases not matched to a gene: 7. Germline-derived CDR1 and CDR2 are LNHDA and SQIVND (reference sequence). Per the study methods: Nucleated cell number was recorded as an estimate derived from reference gene primer amplification. TCRdb's copy holds only in-frame clones and misses some; the assay was immunoSEQ multiplex PCR. V and J calls plus clone size are reproduced from that table; the DNA served to infer D and trimming. The repertoire holds 25,000 to 35,000 clones, with around four fifths as singletons. The data were obtained in a study of blood T cell repertoires in COVID-19. For the study at large: The United States, Italy and Spain supplied acute and convalescent COVID-19 samples. PBMCs, B-cell-depleted T cells, or T cells were the source of the cDNA or gDNA that made up the material.

The source is a woman in her 70s with active or convalescent COVID-19. Material: peripheral blood. The rearrangement joins TRBV19 to TRBJ2-2; 7 bases fit TRBD1. The DNA of the CDR3 is TGTGCCAGTAGTACAAACAGGGGTTCCAACACCGGGGAGCTGTTTTTT. This translates into CASSTNRGSNTGELFF.